This is a list of T cell receptor beta chains from one sample in a study of T cell changes during pregnancy in multiple sclerosis. Clones were read by immunoSEQ multiplex PCR, and TCRdb kept only the in-frame ones, dropping some. Of approximately 90,000 clones in the sample, 80% to 95% were seen once. The sequencing here drew on peripheral blood, taken in the first trimester of pregnancy. These receptors all stem from a female donor with multiple sclerosis, enrolled in a pregnancy study. CDR3s include the opening cysteine and the closing phenylalanine or tryptophan. A D gene is named only where the DNA matches it firmly. Only some rows state a clone size, as once, few, many or a class for expanded clones.

D: .; J: TRBJ2-2; size: .; V: TRBV5-4; DNA: TGTGCCAGCAGCCAGGAAGCGGTCCCAACCGGGGAGCTGTTTTTT; CDR3: CASSQEAVPTGELFF
D: .; J: TRBJ1-1; size: .; V: TRBV5-1; DNA: TGCGCCAGCAGCTTACTCTCGGACACTGAAGCTTTCTTT; CDR3: CASSLLSDTEAFF
D: .; J: TRBJ1-1; size: .; V: TRBV5-1; DNA: TGCGCCAGCAGCTCCAAAGGGACTATTGCGGCTGAAGCTTTCTTT; CDR3: CASSSKGTIAAEAFF
D: .; J: TRBJ2-7; size: .; V: TRBV5-4; DNA: TGTGCCAGCAGCTTGTCTGGCACATACGAGCAGTACTTC; CDR3: CASSLSGTYEQYF
D: TRBD2; J: TRBJ2-1; size: .; V: TRBV7-2; DNA: TGTGCCAGCAGCGCACGACTAGCGGGAGTGTTAAATGAGCAGTTCTTC; CDR3: CASSARLAGVLNEQFF
D: .; J: TRBJ1-2; size: .; V: TRBV30; DNA: TGTGCCTGGAGTCGGGGGACTCCCACCCTCTATGGCTACACCTTC; CDR3: CAWSRGTPTLYGYTF
D: .; J: TRBJ2-2; size: few; V: TRBV29-1; DNA: TGCAGCTTCCGGGTGGCCGGGGAGCTGTTTTTT; CDR3: CSFRVAGELFF
D: .; J: TRBJ1-2; size: .; V: TRBV20-1; DNA: TGCAGTGCCGCTATAGCTAATGGCTACACCTTC; CDR3: CSAAIANGYTF
D: .; J: TRBJ1-4; size: .; V: TRBV15; DNA: TGTGCCACCAGCGGGGCAGGGCGGGAAAAACTGTTTTTT; CDR3: CATSGAGREKLFF
D: TRBD2; J: TRBJ2-1; size: .; V: TRBV5-1; DNA: TGCGCCAGCAGCCAGGGACTAGCGGGGCACAATGAGCAGTTCTTC; CDR3: CASSQGLAGHNEQFF
D: .; J: TRBJ2-5; size: .; V: TRBV19; DNA: TGTGCCAGTAGTACCGGACTGCCACCGGAGACCCAGTACTTC; CDR3: CASSTGLPPETQYF
D: TRBD2; J: TRBJ2-7; size: .; V: TRBV11-2; DNA: TGTGCCAGCAGCTTCGGGGCTAGCGGGAGGGCCAGGGAGCAGTACTTC; CDR3: CASSFGASGRAREQYF
D: TRBD1; J: TRBJ1-3; size: .; V: TRBV18; DNA: TGTGCCAGCTCACAGACAGGGGACGGCAACACCATATATTTT; CDR3: CASSQTGDGNTIYF
D: TRBD1; J: TRBJ2-5; size: .; V: TRBV7-2; DNA: TGTGCCAGCAGAACGGACAGGGGTTGGAAGACCCAGTACTTC; CDR3: CASRTDRGWKTQYF
D: TRBD1; J: TRBJ2-7; size: .; V: TRBV2; DNA: TGTGCCAGCGGGCGGGACAGGGGACACGAGCAGTACTTC; CDR3: CASGRDRGHEQYF
D: TRBD1; J: TRBJ2-2; size: .; V: TRBV6-6; DNA: TGTGCCAGCAGTCAAACAGGGGGCGGCACCGGGGAGCTGTTTTTT; CDR3: CASSQTGGGTGELFF